The entry that follows covers one T cell receptor beta chain sequence. Its antigen is not known. The sample originates from a study of identical twins. The study, taken as a whole, reports: The abundant beta clonotypes from cord blood had fewer insertions, and memory repertoires had none of this. Models underestimated out-of-frame TCR alpha sharing in monozygotic twins. Weaker excess twin sharing was observed in beta out-of-frame sequences.

A universal primer site was created by template switching, with the cDNA bearing unique molecular identifiers. TCRdb re-analysed the 5' RACE reads in MiXCR, keeping a single row per CDR3 protein. The sample lists 640,000 or so distinct CDR3 sequences; approximately 6% were seen once. This TCR was recovered from a man aged 18 to 29 in good health. What was sequenced was naive T cells sorted from blood.

The CDR3: CASSACVNSGGNEQYV. CDR3 nucleotide sequence: TGTGCCAGCAGTGCCTGCGTAAATTCGGGCGGGAACGAGCAGTACGTC. This chain uses TRBV12-3 or TRBV12-4 with TRBJ2-7, with D possibly TRBD2 on 6 matching bases. The V and J ends lost 5 bases and 5 bases respectively, with 22 bases between them. The CDR3 totals 16 residues.